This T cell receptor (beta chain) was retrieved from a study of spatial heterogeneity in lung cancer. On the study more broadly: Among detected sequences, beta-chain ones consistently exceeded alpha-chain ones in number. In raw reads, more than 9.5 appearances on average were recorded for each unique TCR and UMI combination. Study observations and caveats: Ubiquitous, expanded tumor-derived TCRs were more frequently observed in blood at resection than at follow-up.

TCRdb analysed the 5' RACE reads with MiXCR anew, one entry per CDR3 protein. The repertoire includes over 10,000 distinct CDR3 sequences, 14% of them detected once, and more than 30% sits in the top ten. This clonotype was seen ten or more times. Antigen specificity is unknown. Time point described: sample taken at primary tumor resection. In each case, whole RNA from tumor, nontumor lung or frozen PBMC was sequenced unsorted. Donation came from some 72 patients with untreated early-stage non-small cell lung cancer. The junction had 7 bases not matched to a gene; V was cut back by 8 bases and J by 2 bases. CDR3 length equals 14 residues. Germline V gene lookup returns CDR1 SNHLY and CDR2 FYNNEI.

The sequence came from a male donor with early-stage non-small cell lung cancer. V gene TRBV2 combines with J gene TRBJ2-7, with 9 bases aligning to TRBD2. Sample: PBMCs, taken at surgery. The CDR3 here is CASCASGGPYEQYF. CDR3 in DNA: TGTGCCAGCTGCGCCAGCGGGGGGCCCTACGAGCAGTACTTC.